The clone carrying this TCR beta chain was recorded a few times. The sample originates from a study of T-cell memory formation after mild COVID-19. This CDR3 has 14 amino acids. Trimming removed 4 bases from V and 0 bases from J, with 6 bases in between. The germline V gene encodes CDR1 MGHDK and CDR2 SYGVNS. A single record per CDR3 protein comes from TCRdb applying MiXCR to the 5' RACE reads. Of about 190,000 distinct CDR3 sequences in the sample, 15% to 20% were seen once. This rearrangement joins TRBV25-1 to TRBJ2-2; D uncertain. Specimen: PBMCs or a T cell subset sorted from them (not recorded which). This TCR came from an adult woman who had mild COVID-19 (a few samples of this study predate the infection). Cell type and time point are not known. This chain's CDR3 is CASSAGANTGELFF. The CDR3 DNA reads TGTGCCAGCAGTGCGGGCGCGAACACCGGGGAGCTGTTTTTT.